The sequence of this T cell receptor (beta chain) was determined in a study of regulatory T cells in long-lasting Graves disease. TCR beta libraries were built with iRepertoire HTBI primers and Arm-PCR of CDR3 regions. TCRdb used MiXCR to reprocess the multiplex PCR reads, holding one entry per CDR3 protein. The table has around 500,000 distinct CDR3 sequences, around 12% seen once. Trimming took 0 bases from V and 7 from J, leaving 15 bases between them. The germline V gene encodes CDR1 SGHAT and CDR2 FQNNGV. The CDR3 contains 16 residues. Many counts were recorded for this clonotype. Documented time point: newly diagnosed GD, antithyroid drugs for less than 3 months. With RNA extracted from PBMCs as input, the TCR library was made. These data were also filed under a second study, of T cells in Graves' hyperthyroidism and ophthalmopathy.

V is TRBV11-2 and J is TRBJ2-2; D is unclear. Sequenced material: peripheral blood mononuclear cells (PBMCs), taken at new diagnosis, from a patient treated with antithyroid drugs. The origin of this receptor is a woman aged 25 to 39 with Graves disease. CDR3: CASSLEFTASLGELFF. CDR3 nucleotides: TGTGCCAGCAGCTTAGAGTTCACAGCTTCACTCGGGGAGCTGTTTTTT. Using reference TRBV11-2 and TRBJ2-2 for the parts outside the CDR3, the full variable domain is EAGVAQSPRYKIIEKRQSVAFWCNPISGHATLYWYQQILGQGPKLLIQFQNNGVVDDSQLPKDRFSAERLKGVDSTLKIQPAKLEDSAVYLCASSLEFTASLGELFFGEGSRLTVL.